This TCR beta chain was identified during a study of blood T cells in healthy people across ages (dated by TCRdb to the mid-2010s). Concerning the study at large: In model experiments, roughly one uniquely barcoded TCR beta cDNA molecule per two T cells was captured by template switching. To avoid experimental bias, donors of different ages were spread randomly across the sequencing lanes. Using deep sequencing normalized with unique cDNA molecular identifiers, the study measured how TCR beta repertoire diversity changes with age. Donors were grouped into four age groups: young (average roughly 16 years), middle-aged (roughly 38), aged (roughly 67) and long-lived (roughly 80). The study analyzed two additional independent replicas of 1 million unique cDNA reads from the same blood draw for two donors, one aged 18 to 30 and one aged 80 or older.

The research as a whole found: A strong correlation was found between observed TCR beta diversity and the percentage of naive T cells measured by flow cytometry. The long-lived group showed more naive CD4+ T cells, fewer expanded clones and increased TCR diversity than the aged group, suggesting age selection. Observed TCR beta diversity per million T cells fell roughly linearly with age, and a significant reduction was already apparent by age about 38. Estimates of total diversity based on one million sequenced T cells were regarded as lower bounds and as underestimates. Because the CMV infection status of the donors was unknown, age-related changes in expanded clonotypes may potentially have been confounded. Bulk unsorted PBMC profiling prevented conclusive comparison of naive and antigen-experienced compartments.

A word on this clonotype: The antigen this receptor binds is unknown. No clone much larger than this one lies a single base away; base qualities are absent.

The approximately 40 donors, aged about 6 to 95 years, were systemically healthy Caucasian individuals from Russia. Each donor gave ten milliliters of peripheral blood, collected into EDTA-treated Vacutainer tubes. Ficoll-Paque density-gradient centrifugation was used to isolate PBMCs, with at least 6.5 million per sample. Total RNA, at least 5.5 micrograms per sample, was extracted from PBMCs with Trizol reagent. For every donor, an aliquot of PBMCs went through flow cytometry to measure the percentages of naive CD45RAhigh/CD27high T cells. Libraries came from 5' RACE. The run used an Illumina HiSeq 2500. A second 7 to 11 cycle PCR used a sample-barcoded 5' primer and a J-beta primer mix. Each TCR beta cDNA molecule received a unique molecular identifier from a template-switch 5' adaptor carrying 12 random nucleotides. Each sample yielded at least 2.5 million CDR3-containing paired-end reads. The Mint cDNA synthesis kit, primed by a TRBC-specific oligonucleotide, was used to synthesize first-strand cDNA from all RNA. Following uracil-DNA glycosylase treatment, a first 18-cycle PCR with universal primers M1SS and BC2_uni_R was performed on all cDNA. In the source study's methods: Each sample was normalized by randomly selecting 1 million high-quality reads, each carrying a distinct molecular identifier. Reads sharing molecular identifiers were discarded rather than binned into consensus sequences. MiTCR, with a Q25 quality threshold and the strictest error-elimination algorithm, was used for CDR3 identification, clonotype clustering and error correction. A nonparametric unseen species model with Euler transformation was used to estimate a lower bound on total TCR beta diversity. Clones were called with MiXCR by TCRdb after fastp trimmed the public reads at Q25, and only in-frame beta chains were retained. Under each unique CDR3 protein, matching rows form one entry showing the most common genes and DNA. It is TCRdb's table, rather than the study itself, that gives the V and J calls and clone size. The sample has about 1,400,000 distinct CDR3 sequences on record, approximately 63% of them singletons. The leading ten clones occupy over 5% of the sample.

This sequence was found in a man between 18 and 35 years old in good health. The sequencing input was blood.

The DNA sequence is as follows: TGTGCCAGCAGCTCCAGCTGGGGGACAGCTACCTACGAGCAGTACTTC. It specifies CASSSSWGTATYEQYF. Rearrangement joined TRBV7-9 to TRBJ2-4, and TRBD1 aligns with 7 junction nucleotides. TRBJ2-7 matches the DNA end more closely, so the J call is doubtful. The CDR1 and CDR2 encoded by the germline V gene (reference sequence) are SEHNR and FQNEAQ. The CDR3 starts with the cysteine, ends with the phenylalanine, and has 16 residues. Only the CDR3 portion is preserved as DNA: 48 bases, with reading frame beginning at the first base.